One sample yielded the 5 T cell receptor beta chains listed below, sequenced in a study of blood T cell repertoires in COVID-19. Clones were read by immunoSEQ multiplex PCR, and TCRdb kept only the in-frame ones, dropping some. The sample lists about 140,000 clones, around nine tenths occurring once. The sequenced sample consisted of peripheral blood. These receptor sequences come from a man between 45 and 60 years old with active or convalescent COVID-19.

This chain links TRBV25-1 with TRBJ2-7; 9 nucleotides agree with TRBD1. The CDR3 has 15 amino acids. J gave up 6 bases and V 3 bases, and 9 bases lay outside the gene matches. Germline lookup yields CDR1 MGHDK and CDR2 SYGVNS. The CDR3 protein is CASSDVGQGRGEQYF. The CDR3 DNA reads as TGTGCCAGCAGTGACGTTGGACAGGGGCGAGGCGAGCAGTACTTC.

The V call is TRBV28, the J call TRBJ1-1; no firm D call. V was pared by 2 bases and J by 4 bases, with 11 bases between. Per the germline V gene, CDR1 is MDHEN and CDR2 is SYDVKM. The CDR3 runs to 14 residues. The CDR3 is CASSLKQIVTEAFF. As DNA, the CDR3 is TGTGCCAGCAGTTTAAAACAGATTGTCACTGAAGCTTTCTTT.

V and J are TRBV5-5 and TRBJ1-5; weak D call: TRBD1 (6 bases). This CDR3 is 15 amino acids long. Trimming pared 0 bases from V and 16 bases from J, leaving 23 bases between. Germline CDR1 SGHKS, CDR2 YYEKEE (reference sequence). Here the CDR3 reads CASSLEPTGIPLGHF. The CDR3 region has the DNA TGTGCCAGCAGCTTGGAACCGACAGGTATCCCCCTAGGACATTTT.

The chain has TRBV29-1 and TRBJ2-1; 10 bases line up with TRBD2. CDR3 length equals 13 residues. Per the germline V gene, CDR1 is SQVTM and CDR2 is ANQGSEA. The ends lost 6 bases at V and 6 bases at J; junction bases unmatched: 5. The CDR3 region has the DNA TGCAGCGTGCTAGCGGGAGTAGCCAATGAGCAGTTCTTC. It is translated as CSVLAGVANEQFF.

The chain uses TRBV7-6 and TRBJ2-2, with 7 bases matching TRBD2. Germline assignment: CDR1 SGHVS and CDR2 FNYEAQ. V shed 3 bases, J shed 4 bases, and the junction held 5 bases outside the gene matches. The CDR3 spans 15 residues. CDR3 bases: TGTGCCAGCAGCTTTGCGGGAGTCGTCACCGGGGAGCTGTTTTTT. This gives the protein CASSFAGVVTGELFF.